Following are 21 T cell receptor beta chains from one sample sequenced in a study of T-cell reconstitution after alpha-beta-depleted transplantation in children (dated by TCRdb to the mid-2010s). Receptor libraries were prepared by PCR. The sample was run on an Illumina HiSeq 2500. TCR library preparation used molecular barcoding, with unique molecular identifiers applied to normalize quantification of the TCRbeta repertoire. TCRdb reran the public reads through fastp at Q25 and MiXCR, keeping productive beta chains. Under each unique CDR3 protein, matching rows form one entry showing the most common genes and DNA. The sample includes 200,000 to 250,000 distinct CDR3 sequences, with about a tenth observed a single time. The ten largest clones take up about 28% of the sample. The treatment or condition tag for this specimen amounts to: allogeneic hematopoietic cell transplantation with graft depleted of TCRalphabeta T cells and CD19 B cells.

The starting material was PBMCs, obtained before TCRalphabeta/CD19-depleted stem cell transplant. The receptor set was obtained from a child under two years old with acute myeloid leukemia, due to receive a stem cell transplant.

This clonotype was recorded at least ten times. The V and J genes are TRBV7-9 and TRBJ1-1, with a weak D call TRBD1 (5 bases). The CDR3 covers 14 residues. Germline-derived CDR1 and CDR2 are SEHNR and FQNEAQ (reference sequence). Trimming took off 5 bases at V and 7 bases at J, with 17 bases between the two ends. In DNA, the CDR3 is TGTGCCAGCAGCCCGTATAATGAGGGGATTGAAGCTTTCTTT. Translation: CASSPYNEGIEAFF.

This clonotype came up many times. CDR3 in DNA: TGTGCCAGCAGTCTCGGACCGCGAGGACGGGAGACCCAGTACTTC. It encodes CASSLGPRGRETQYF. The V and J genes are TRBV14 and TRBJ2-5; D remains unclear. The germline CDR1 and CDR2 sequences are SGHDN and FVKESK. The CDR3 covers 15 residues. Trimming cost V 6 bases and J 5 bases, with 19 bases left between them.

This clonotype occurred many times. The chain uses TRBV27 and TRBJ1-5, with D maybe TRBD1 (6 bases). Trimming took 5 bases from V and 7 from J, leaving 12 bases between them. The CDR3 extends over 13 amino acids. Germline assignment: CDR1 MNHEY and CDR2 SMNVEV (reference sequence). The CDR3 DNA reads TGTGCCAGCAGTAGGGGGGTGAGGCAGCCCCAGCATTTT. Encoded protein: CASSRGVRQPQHF.

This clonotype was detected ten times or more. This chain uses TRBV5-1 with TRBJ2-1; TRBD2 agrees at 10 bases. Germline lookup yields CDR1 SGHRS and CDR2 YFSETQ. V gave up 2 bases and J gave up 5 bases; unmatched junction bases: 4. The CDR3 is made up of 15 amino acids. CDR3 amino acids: CASSLGLAENNEQFF. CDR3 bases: TGCGCCAGCAGCTTAGGACTAGCGGAAAACAATGAGCAGTTCTTC.

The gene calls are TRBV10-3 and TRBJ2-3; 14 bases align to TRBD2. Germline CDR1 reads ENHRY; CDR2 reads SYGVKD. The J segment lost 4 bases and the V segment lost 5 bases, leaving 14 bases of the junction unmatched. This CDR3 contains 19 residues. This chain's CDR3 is CAISNTILTSGGAADTQYF. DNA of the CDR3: TGTGCCATCAGTAACACCATCCTGACTAGCGGGGGGGCAGCAGATACGCAGTATTTT.

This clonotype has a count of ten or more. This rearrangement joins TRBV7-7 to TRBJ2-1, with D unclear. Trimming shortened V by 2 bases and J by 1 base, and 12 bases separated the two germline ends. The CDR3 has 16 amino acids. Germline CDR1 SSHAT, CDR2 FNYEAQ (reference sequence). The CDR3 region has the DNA TGTGCCAGCAGCTTATTCGAACCTGGGTCCTACAATGAGCAGTTCTTC. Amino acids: CASSLFEPGSYNEQFF.

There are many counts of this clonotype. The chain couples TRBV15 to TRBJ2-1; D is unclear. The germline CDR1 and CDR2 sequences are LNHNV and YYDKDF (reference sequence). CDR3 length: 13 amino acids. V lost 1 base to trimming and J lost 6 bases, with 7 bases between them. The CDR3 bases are TGTGCCACCAGCAGAGGGACCGGCAATGAGCAGTTCTTC. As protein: CATSRGTGNEQFF.

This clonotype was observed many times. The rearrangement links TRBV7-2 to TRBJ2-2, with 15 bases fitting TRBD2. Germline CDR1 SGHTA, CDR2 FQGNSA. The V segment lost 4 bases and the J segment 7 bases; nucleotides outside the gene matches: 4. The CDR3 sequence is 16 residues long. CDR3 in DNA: TGTGCCAGCAGCTGGACTAGCGGGAGGGTGAACGGGGAGCTGTTTTTT. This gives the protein CASSWTSGRVNGELFF.

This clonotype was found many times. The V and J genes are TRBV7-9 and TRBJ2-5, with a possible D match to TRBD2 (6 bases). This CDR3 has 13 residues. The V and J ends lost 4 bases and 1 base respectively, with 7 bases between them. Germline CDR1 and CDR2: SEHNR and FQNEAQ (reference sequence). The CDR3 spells CASSSTSQETQYF. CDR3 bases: TGTGCCAGCAGCTCGACTAGCCAAGAGACCCAGTACTTC.

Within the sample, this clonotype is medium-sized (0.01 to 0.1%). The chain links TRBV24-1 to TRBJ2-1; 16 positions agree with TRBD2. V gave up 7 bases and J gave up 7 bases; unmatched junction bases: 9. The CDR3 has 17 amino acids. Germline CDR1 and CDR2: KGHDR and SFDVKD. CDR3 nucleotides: TGTGCCACCAGGGGACTAGCGGGAGGGCCAGGGAGTAATGAGCAGTTCTTC. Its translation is CATRGLAGGPGSNEQFF.

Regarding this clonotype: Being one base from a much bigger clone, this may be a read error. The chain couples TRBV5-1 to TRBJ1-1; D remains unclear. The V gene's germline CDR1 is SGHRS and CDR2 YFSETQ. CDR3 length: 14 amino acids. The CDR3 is CASSLTPMNTDAFF. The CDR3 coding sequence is TGCGCCAGCAGCTTAACACCTATGAACACTGATGCTTTCTTT.

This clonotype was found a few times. CDR3 coding DNA: TGTGCCAGTAGTATAGGGTGGAGCTCCTACAATGAGCAGTTCTTC. Its translation: CASSIGWSSYNEQFF. The V call is TRBV19, the J call TRBJ2-1; D gene ambiguous. CDR1 is LNHDA, CDR2 SQIVND, per germline (reference sequence). Trimming removed 1 base at V and 0 bases at J, with 7 bases between. The CDR3 is made up of 15 amino acids.

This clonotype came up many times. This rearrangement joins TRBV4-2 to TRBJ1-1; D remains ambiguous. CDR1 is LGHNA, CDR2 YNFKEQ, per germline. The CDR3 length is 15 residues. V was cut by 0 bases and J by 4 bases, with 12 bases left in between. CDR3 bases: TGTGCCAGCAGCCAAGATTTCGGGGTTGCCACTGAAGCTTTCTTT. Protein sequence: CASSQDFGVATEAFF.

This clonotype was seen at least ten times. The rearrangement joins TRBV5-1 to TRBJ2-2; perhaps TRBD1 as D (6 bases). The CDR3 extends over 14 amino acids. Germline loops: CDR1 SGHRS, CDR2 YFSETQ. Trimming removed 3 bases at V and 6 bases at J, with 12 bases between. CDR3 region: CASSWPQGAGELFF. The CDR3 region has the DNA TGCGCCAGCAGCTGGCCACAGGGTGCCGGGGAGCTGTTTTTT. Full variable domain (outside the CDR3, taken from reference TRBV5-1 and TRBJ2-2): KAGVTQTPRYLIKTRGQQVTLSCSPISGHRSVSWYQQTPGQGLQFLFEYFSETQRNKGNFPGRFSGRQFSNSRSEMNVSTLELGDSALYLCASSWPQGAGELFFGEGSRLTVL.

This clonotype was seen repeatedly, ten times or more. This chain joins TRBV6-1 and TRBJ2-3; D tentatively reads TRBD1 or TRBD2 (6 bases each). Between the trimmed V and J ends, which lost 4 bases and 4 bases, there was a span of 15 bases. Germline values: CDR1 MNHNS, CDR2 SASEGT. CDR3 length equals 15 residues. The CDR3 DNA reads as TGTGCCAGCAGTGCCTGGAGGGGGTCCCCAGATACGCAGTATTTT. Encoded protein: CASSAWRGSPDTQYF.

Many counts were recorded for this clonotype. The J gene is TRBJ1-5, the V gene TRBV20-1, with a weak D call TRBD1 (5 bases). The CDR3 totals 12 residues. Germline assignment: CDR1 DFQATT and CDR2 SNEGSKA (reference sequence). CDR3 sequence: CRTGYRNQPQHF. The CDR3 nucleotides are TGCAGGACTGGGTACAGGAATCAGCCCCAGCATTTT.

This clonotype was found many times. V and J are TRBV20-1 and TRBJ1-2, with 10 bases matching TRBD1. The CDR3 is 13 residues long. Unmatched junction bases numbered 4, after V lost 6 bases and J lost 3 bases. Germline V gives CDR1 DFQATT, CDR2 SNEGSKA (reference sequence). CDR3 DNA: TGCAGTGCCGGGGGGACAGGGGACTATGGCTACACCTTC. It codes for CSAGGTGDYGYTF.

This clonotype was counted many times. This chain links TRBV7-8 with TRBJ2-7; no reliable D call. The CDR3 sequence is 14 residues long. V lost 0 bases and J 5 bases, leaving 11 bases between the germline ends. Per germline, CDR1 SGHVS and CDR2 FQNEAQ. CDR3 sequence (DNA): TGTGCCAGCAGCTTAGCGCGGTTTGGGAACGAGCAGTACTTC. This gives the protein CASSLARFGNEQYF.

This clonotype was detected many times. DNA for the CDR3: TGTGCCAGCAGCCAAGGGAACAATGAGCAGTTCTTC. Its protein product is CASSQGNNEQFF. V is TRBV4-2 and J is TRBJ2-1, with D hard to call. Between the trimmed V and J ends, which lost 1 base and 5 bases, there was a span of 3 bases. Germline-derived CDR1 and CDR2 are LGHNA and YNFKEQ. The CDR3 consists of 12 residues.

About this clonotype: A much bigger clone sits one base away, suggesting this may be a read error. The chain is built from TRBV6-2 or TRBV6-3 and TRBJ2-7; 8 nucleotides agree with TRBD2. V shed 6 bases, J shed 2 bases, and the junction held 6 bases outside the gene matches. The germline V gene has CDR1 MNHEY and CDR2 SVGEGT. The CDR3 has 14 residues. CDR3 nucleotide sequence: TGTGCCAGCAGGGCACTAGCGGCGACCTACGAGCAGTACTTC. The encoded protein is CASRALAATYEQYF.

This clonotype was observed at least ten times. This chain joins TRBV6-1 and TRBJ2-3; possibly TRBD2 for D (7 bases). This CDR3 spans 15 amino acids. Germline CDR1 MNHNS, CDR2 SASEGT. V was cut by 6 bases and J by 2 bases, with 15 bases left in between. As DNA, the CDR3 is TGTGCCAGCAGACGCGGGGGCGGGGCCACAGATACGCAGTATTTT. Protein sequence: CASRRGGGATDTQYF.